Listed below are T cell receptor beta chains from one sample, sequenced in a study of control samples from healthy donors and cancer patients. Sequencing was performed with immunoSEQ multiplex PCR; in TCRdb, only in-frame clones are kept and a portion is missing. The sample holds 150,000 to 200,000 clones, 90% seen once. The sequenced sample consisted of blood. These receptor sequences come from a woman aged 45-59 years in good health. Both conserved end residues are part of each CDR3. A D gene is named only where the DNA matches it firmly. Only part of the rows carry a size: once, few, many, or a class if the clone is expanded.

-	TRBV2	TRBJ1-6	-	TGTGCCAGCAGGAGGGTGGACAATTCACCCCTCCACTTT	CASRRVDNSPLHF
TRBD1	TRBV6-6	TRBJ1-2	-	TGTGCCACCACGCCGGGACAGTCAGGTCTATTCGGCTACACCTTC	CATTPGQSGLFGYTF
TRBD2	TRBV27	TRBJ2-1	-	TGTGCCAGCAGTCCGATAGCGGGAGGCTCCTACAATGAGCAGTTCTTC	CASSPIAGGSYNEQFF
-	TRBV2	TRBJ2-7	-	TGTGCCAGCAGTTCGACACGTACCTACGAGCAGTACTTC	CASSSTRTYEQYF
-	TRBV7-2	TRBJ2-7	-	TGTGCCAGCAGCCTCGAATGGATTAGCGAGCAGTACTTC	CASSLEWISEQYF
TRBD1	TRBV24-1	TRBJ1-5	-	TGTGCCACCAGTGCTAGGGGGACAGGGGTGGAGCCCCAGCATTTT	CATSARGTGVEPQHF
TRBD2	TRBV6-6	TRBJ2-1	-	TGTGCCAGCACCAGAGCGGGGGGATACTACAATGAGCAGTTCTTC	CASTRAGGYYNEQFF
TRBD2	TRBV2	TRBJ2-3	-	TGTGCCAGCGAGAGGGTCGGGGGGGGTACGCAGTATTTT	CASERVGGGTQYF
-	TRBV24-1	TRBJ2-1	-	TGTGCCACCAGTGAGACAGGAGAACTGGACGTCGGTTACAATGAGCAGTTCTTC	CATSETGELDVGYNEQFF
-	TRBV7-9	TRBJ2-5	-	TGTGCCAGCAGCCCCCTAGACCGCCTTGAGGAGACCCAGTACTTC	CASSPLDRLEETQYF
-	TRBV6-2/TRBV6-3	TRBJ2-3	-	TGTGCCAGCAGCGACGGGGATACGCAGTATTTT	CASSDGDTQYF
TRBD1	TRBV5-4	TRBJ2-1	-	TGTGCCAGCAGCACGGGACAGCGCTCCTACAATGAGCAGTTCTTC	CASSTGQRSYNEQFF
-	TRBV20-1	TRBJ2-7	-	TGCAGTGCTAGTGAGGCGGTTAGGCAGTACTTC	CSASEAVRQYF
TRBD1	TRBV18	TRBJ2-7	-	TGTGCCAGCTCATTTGGACAGGGAAGGTACGAGCAGTACTTC	CASSFGQGRYEQYF
-	TRBV3-1/TRBV3-2	TRBJ2-5	-	TGTGCCAGCAGCCAAGAAATCCGAGAAGGACCCGCCGGGGAGACCCAGTACTTC	CASSQEIREGPAGETQYF
-	TRBV5-6	TRBJ1-1	-	TGTGCCAGCAGCCCGGCCGGGGTTATGAACACTGAAGCTTTCTTT	CASSPAGVMNTEAFF
TRBD1	TRBV7-9	TRBJ1-1	once	TGTGCCAGCAGCTCCACCGGGACAGGGAGGCAAACTGAAGCTTTCTTT	CASSSTGTGRQTEAFF
-	TRBV6-5	TRBJ2-1	-	TGTGCCAGCAGTTACTTTAACCGAGGATGGGAGCAGTTCTTC	CASSYFNRGWEQFF
-	TRBV3-1/TRBV3-2	TRBJ1-6	-	TGTGCCAGCAGCCAAGGGGAGGGTAATTCACCCCTCCACTTT	CASSQGEGNSPLHF
TRBD1	TRBV28	TRBJ2-3	-	TGTGCCAGCAGCCGGGACAGGAACACAGATACGCAGTATTTT	CASSRDRNTDTQYF
TRBD1	TRBV4-3	TRBJ2-1	few	TGCGCCAGCAGCCCTCCTAGAGGACAGGGGGGCTCGCATGAGCAGTTCTTC	CASSPPRGQGGSHEQFF
-	TRBV5-6	TRBJ2-7	-	TGTGCCAGCAGCTTCGGAGACCAGTACGAGCAGTACTTC	CASSFGDQYEQYF
TRBD2	TRBV5-1	TRBJ2-7	-	TGCGCCAGCAGCACTAGCGGGGGCTACGAGCAGTACTTC	CASSTSGGYEQYF
TRBD1	TRBV12-3/TRBV12-4	TRBJ1-1	-	TGTGCCAGCGTTAAGGGACAGATCACTGAAGCTTTCTTT	CASVKGQITEAFF
-	TRBV18	TRBJ1-1	once	TGTGCCAGCTCATTCTCGGGGACGAACACTGAAGCTTTCTTT	CASSFSGTNTEAFF